These 3 T cell receptor beta chains originate from one sample sequenced in a study of shared clonotypes between healthy human individuals. Using immunoSEQ multiplex PCR, the repertoire was profiled, and TCRdb retains in-frame clones only, with some absent. The data show around 750,000 clones, over 65% seen once. The sample comprised memory CD4+ T cells sorted from blood. Subset denoted: CD45RA-negative fraction. Receptors were obtained from a woman under 40 in good health.

This clone was seen only a few times. The chain couples TRBV2 to TRBJ1-1; tentative D call: TRBD1 (5 bases). The germline V and J ends were trimmed by 6 bases and 5 bases, with 13 bases remaining between them. The CDR3 loop spans 13 amino acids. Germline-derived CDR1 and CDR2 are SNHLY and FYNNEI. In DNA, the CDR3 is TGTGCCAGCAGGGGGCTGAAGAGTACTGAAGCTTTCTTT. This sequence encodes CASRGLKSTEAFF.

This chain uses TRBV11-2 with TRBJ2-7; D gene uncertain. Trimming cost V 0 bases and J 10 bases, with 13 bases left between them. Germline assignment: CDR1 SGHAT and CDR2 FQNNGV. This CDR3 contains 13 residues. This chain's CDR3 is CASSLEVNSFQYF. DNA for the CDR3: TGTGCCAGCAGCTTAGAGGTTAATAGCTTTCAGTACTTC.

This clone was recorded only once. The chain links TRBV14 to TRBJ2-1, with D unclear. V was shortened by 8 bases and J by 1 base, with 9 bases between the two germline ends. The germline V gene has CDR1 SGHDN and CDR2 FVKESK. The CDR3 has 13 amino acids. In nucleotides, the CDR3 is TGTGCCAGCGGGATACGATCCTACAATGAGCAGTTCTTC. Its protein product is CASGIRSYNEQFF.